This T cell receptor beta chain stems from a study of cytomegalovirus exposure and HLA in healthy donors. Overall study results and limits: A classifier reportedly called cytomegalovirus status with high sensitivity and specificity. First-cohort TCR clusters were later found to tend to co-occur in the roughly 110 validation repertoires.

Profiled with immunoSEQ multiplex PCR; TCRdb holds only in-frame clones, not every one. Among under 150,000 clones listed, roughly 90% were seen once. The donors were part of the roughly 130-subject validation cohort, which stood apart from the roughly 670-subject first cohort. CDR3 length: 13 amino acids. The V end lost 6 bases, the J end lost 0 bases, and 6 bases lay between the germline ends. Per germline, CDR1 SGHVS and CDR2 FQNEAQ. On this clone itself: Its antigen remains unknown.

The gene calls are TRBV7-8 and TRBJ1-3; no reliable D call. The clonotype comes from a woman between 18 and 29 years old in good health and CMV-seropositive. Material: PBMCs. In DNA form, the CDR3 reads TGTGCCAGCAGACTGAACTCTGGAAACACCATATATTTT. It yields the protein CASRLNSGNTIYF.